A single sample is the source of the 2 T cell receptor beta chains below, sequenced in a study of T cell responses to AZD1222 COVID-19 vaccine. TCRdb keeps only in-frame clones here, not all; method: immunoSEQ multiplex PCR. Here the sample spans about 78,000 clones, 82% being singletons. The sample here was peripheral blood, taken on day 0 of AZD1222 vaccination. These receptors came from an adult in good health.

This chain connects TRBV3-1 (or the pseudogene TRBV3-2) to TRBJ1-2; 8 bases line up with TRBD1. The germline gives CDR1 LGHDT, CDR2 YNNKEL (reference sequence). There are 17 residues in the CDR3. V dropped 2 bases and J dropped 7; count of bases not matched to a gene: 15. The CDR3 DNA reads TGTGCCAGCAGCCAAAGCCAGGGGGCGCAAGTCTGGAGTGGCTACACCTTC. Its protein is CASSQSQGAQVWSGYTF.

The chain joins TRBV27 to TRBJ1-1; 7 nucleotides match TRBD1. The V segment lost 8 bases and the J segment 4 bases; nucleotides outside the gene matches: 10. CDR3 length: 14 residues. Germline CDR1 reads MNHEY; CDR2 reads SMNVEV (reference sequence). CDR3 DNA: TGTGCCAGCGTATCCAGGGGGACGGTCACTGAAGCTTTCTTT. It encodes CASVSRGTVTEAFF.